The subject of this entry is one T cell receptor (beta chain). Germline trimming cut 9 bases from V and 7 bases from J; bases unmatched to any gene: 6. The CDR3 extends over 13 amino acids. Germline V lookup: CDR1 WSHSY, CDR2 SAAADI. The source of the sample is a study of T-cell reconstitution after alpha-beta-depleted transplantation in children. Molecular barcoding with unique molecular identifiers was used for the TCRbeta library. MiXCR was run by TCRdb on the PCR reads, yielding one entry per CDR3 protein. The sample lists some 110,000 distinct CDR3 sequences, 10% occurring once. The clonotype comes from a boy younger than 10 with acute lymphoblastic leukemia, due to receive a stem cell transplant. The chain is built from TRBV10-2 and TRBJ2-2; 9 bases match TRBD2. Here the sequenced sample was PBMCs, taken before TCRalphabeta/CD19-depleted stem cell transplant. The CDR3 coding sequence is TGCGCCAGTCGGGATAGCGGGAGCGGGGAGCTGTTTTTT. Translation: CASRDSGSGELFF.